This T cell receptor beta chain is drawn from a study of shared clonotypes between healthy human individuals (dated by TCRdb to 2019 to 2021). Regarding the study in general: The cohort included three men and a couple of women between 18 and 49 years of age. For each donor, CD4 naive and CD4 memory were each given three plates, CD8 naive was given two plates, and CD8 memory was given one plate. To estimate repertoire size and how much clonotypes are shared between individuals, the study performed deep sequencing of blood TCR repertoires from about five healthy adults. To increase sequencing depth and limit assay-specific biases, TCR repertoire library preparation and sequencing were carried out by different laboratories using diverse techniques. Leukapheresis yielded between about 0.94 and 8.9 billion PBMCs per donor.

As concerns this clone: Which antigen it targets is not known. No base qualities exist here, and no much larger clone lies one base off it.

What the authors observed across the whole study: Roughly 5% of naive CD4, 3.5% of naive CD8, approximately 2.2% of memory CD4, and approximately 0.4% of memory CD8 clonotypes were shared across four donors. Only blood was sampled, and tissue TCR repertoires likely differ from those in blood. Rarefaction of sorted-subset datasets indicated incomplete sequencing despite the large sequencing depth. Naive subsets generally had larger estimated clonotype richness than memory subsets. Compared with non-shared clonotypes, the clonotypes found in all four sorted-subset donors had higher generation probabilities. The genetic and exposure-history diversity represented was limited by the small number of donors. Based on pairwise subsampling, the degree of clonotype sharing among donors was expected to be affected by sequencing depth.

The donors were healthy, HIV-negative adults who had no recently reported acute infections or vaccinations. Only Caucasian adults living in Nashville, Tennessee, USA were represented among the donors. CD4+ T cells were enriched through magnetic negative selection, after which naive cells were positively selected on CD45RA and the remaining negative fraction served as the memory subset. Blood was collected by leukapheresis, and PBMCs were isolated by Ficoll-Histopaque density gradient centrifugation and then cryopreserved in liquid nitrogen vapor phase. Analytical flow cytometry was used to check the purity and quantity of each magnetically sorted T cell population. Genomic DNA was isolated from every sorted fraction and measured by UV absorbance on a Nanodrop 2000c. Using the deep immunoSEQ assay, TCR CDR3 regions were amplified from genomic DNA by multiplex PCR. Extracted genomic DNA from each cell subset was distributed evenly across all wells of several immunoSEQ 96-well plates, and each plate was treated as a replicate. Each replicate PCR for sorted subsets received roughly 0.2 ug genomic DNA, equal to 28,000 or so T cell genomes. Purified libraries were quantified with a Qubit 3.0 fluorometer, sized on a Bioanalyzer 2100, and re-quantified with the KAPA Library Quantification kit. Each immunoSEQ 96-well plate was sequenced on its own single-read 150-cycle Illumina NextSeq 550 flow cell. Under the source paper's analysis protocol: Because the immunoSEQ output held only junctional sequences and lacked quality scores, the filtering could not match the filtering applied to full-length reads. Sequences were annotated with PyIR, a Python wrapper for IgBLAST v1.9, and V/J genes and CDR3 were assigned using IMGT germline references. Reads were removed for weak V/J assignments (E-value above 1e-6), missing CDR3, stop codons, out-of-frame junctions, or ambiguous translated residues. V3J clonotypes were defined as sequences sharing an identical inferred V gene, J gene, and CDR3 amino acid sequence. The percentage overlap between two repertoires was calculated by dividing the number of shared unique clonotypes by the size of the smaller repertoire. Repertoire richness was assessed with RTK rarefaction, the Chao1 estimator, and Recon v2.1 estimates of unobserved clonotypes. Generation probabilities were computed with OLGA for all TCRbeta clonotypes obtained by the gDNA method from four donors. Drawn from immuneACCESS, this table holds only the in-frame rearrangements with V and J called that TCRdb kept. Clones are partly lost; checked studies trace under half to an unresolved V gene and leave the rest unexplained. V, J and clone size derive from that table, while D and trimming were established from the DNA sequence. This sample has 2 million to 2.5 million clones in its table, and about 90% of those were observed once. 0.37% of the sample goes to the ten largest clones.

Counted from cysteine to phenylalanine, this CDR3 has 14 amino acids. Of all the DNA, just the CDR3 is kept, 42 bases in frame from base 1. For CDR1 and CDR2, the germline V gene lists SGHTA and FQGTGA. V loses 5 bases, J loses 0 bases, and the germline ends lie 7 bases apart. The material sequenced was naive CD4+ T cells from PBMCs. In light of the paper, this sample's cell subset or site label describes: CD45RA+ positively selected. The rearrangement combines TRBV7-3 with TRBJ2-2; a confident D gene designation cannot be given. This receptor was identified in a man younger than 35 in good health. Some clones in this sample may be carry-over from other donors' samples. The CDR3 protein is CASSRRANTGELFF. The base sequence is TGTGCCAGCAGCCGACGGGCGAACACCGGGGAGCTGTTTTTT.